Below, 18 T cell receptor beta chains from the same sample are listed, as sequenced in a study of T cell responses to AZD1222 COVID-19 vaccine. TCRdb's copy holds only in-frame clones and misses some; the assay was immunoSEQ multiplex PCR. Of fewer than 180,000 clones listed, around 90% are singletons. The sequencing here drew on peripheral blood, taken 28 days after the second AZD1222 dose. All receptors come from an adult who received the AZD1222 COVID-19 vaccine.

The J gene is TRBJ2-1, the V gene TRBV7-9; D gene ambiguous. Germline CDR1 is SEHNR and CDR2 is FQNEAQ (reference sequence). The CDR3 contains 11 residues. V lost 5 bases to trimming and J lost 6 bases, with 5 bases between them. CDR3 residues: CASSRLNEQFF. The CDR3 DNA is TGTGCCAGCAGCCGTCTCAATGAGCAGTTCTTC. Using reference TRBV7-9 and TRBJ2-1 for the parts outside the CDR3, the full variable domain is DTGVSQNPRHKITKRGQNVTFRCDPISEHNRLYWYRQTLGQGPEFLTYFQNEAQLEKSRLLSDRFSAERPKGSFSTLEIQRTEQGDSAMYLCASSRLNEQFFGPGTRLTVL.

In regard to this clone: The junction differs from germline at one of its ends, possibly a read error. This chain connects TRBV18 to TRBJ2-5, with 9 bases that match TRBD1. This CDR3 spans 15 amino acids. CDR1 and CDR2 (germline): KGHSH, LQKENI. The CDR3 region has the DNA TGTGCCAGCTCACCAAGGACAGGGGATCAAGGGACCCAGTACTTC. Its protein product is CASSPRTGDQGTQYF.

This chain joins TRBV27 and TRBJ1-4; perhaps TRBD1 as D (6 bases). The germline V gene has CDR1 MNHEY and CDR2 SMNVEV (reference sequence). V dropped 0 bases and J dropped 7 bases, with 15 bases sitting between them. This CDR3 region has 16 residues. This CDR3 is CASSLSPWGQGEKLFF. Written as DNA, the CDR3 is TGTGCCAGCAGTTTATCGCCGTGGGGGCAGGGTGAAAAACTGTTTTTT.

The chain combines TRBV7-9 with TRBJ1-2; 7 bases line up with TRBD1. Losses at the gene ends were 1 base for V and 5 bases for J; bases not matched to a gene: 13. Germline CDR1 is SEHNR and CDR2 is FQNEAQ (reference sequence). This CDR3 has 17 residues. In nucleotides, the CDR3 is TGTGCCAGCAGCTTAGGGGCCTACGGACAGGTTCAATATGGCTACACCTTC. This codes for CASSLGAYGQVQYGYTF.

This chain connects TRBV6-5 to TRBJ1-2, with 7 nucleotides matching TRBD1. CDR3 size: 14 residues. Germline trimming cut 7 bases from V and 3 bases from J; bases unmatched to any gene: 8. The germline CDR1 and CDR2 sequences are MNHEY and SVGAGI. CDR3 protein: CASTRRGRDYGYTF. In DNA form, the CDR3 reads TGTGCCAGCACCAGGAGGGGGCGAGACTATGGCTACACCTTC.

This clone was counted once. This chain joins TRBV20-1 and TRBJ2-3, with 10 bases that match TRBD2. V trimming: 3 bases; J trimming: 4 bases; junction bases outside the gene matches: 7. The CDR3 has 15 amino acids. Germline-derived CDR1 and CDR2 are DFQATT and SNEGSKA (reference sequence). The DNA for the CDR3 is TGCAGTGCTAGTCCGGGAAGCGGGAGGGCAGATACGCAGTATTTT. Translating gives CSASPGSGRADTQYF.

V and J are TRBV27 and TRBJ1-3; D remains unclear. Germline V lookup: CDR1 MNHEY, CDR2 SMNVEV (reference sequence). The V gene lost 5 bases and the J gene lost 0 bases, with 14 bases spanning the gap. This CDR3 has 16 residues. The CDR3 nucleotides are TGTGCCAGCAGTCCCAGGCACCCAAGCTCTGGAAACACCATATATTTT. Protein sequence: CASSPRHPSSGNTIYF.

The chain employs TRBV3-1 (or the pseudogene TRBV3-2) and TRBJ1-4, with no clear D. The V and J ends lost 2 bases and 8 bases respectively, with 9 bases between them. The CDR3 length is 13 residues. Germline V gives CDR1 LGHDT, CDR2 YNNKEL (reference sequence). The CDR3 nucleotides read TGTGCCAGCAGCCAAACGGGGTGGGAAAAACTGTTTTTT. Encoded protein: CASSQTGWEKLFF.

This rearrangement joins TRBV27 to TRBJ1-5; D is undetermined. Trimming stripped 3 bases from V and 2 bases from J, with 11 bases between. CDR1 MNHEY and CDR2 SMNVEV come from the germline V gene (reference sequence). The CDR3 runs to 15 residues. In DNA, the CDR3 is TGTGCCAGCAGTTTGTTGGGAAGGGGCAATCAGCCCCAGCATTTT. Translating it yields CASSLLGRGNQPQHF.

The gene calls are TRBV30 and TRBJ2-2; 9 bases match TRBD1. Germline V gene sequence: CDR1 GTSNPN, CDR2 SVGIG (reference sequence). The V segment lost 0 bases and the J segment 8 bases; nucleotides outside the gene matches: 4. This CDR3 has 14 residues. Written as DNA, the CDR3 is TGTGCCTGGAGTGTACAGGGGGCGATAGGGGAGCTGTTTTTT. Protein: CAWSVQGAIGELFF.

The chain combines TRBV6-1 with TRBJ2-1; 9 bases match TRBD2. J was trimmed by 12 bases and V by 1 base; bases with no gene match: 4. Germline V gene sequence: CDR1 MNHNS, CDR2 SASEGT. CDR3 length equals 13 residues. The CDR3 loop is CASSEVLAGLQFF. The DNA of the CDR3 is TGTGCCAGCAGTGAAGTCCTAGCGGGGTTGCAGTTCTTC.

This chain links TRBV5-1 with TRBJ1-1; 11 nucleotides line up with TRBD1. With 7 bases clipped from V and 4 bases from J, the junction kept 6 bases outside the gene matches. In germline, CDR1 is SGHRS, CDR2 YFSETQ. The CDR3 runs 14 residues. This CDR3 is CASGQGALGTEAFF. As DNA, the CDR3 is TGCGCCAGCGGACAGGGGGCGCTCGGCACTGAAGCTTTCTTT.

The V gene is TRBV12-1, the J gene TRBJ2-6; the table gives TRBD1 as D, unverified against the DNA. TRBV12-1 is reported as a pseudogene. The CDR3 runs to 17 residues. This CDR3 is CASSLGPKSSGANVLTF. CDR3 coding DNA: TGTGCCAGCAGCTTGGGGCCTAAGAGCTCTGGGGCCAACGTCCTGACTTTC.

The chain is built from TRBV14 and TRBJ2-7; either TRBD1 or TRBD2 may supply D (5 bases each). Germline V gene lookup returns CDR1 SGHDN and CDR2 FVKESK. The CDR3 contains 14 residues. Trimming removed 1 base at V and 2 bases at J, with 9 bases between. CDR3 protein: CASSQALGAYEQYF. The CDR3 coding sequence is TGTGCCAGCAGCCAAGCATTGGGGGCCTACGAGCAGTACTTC.

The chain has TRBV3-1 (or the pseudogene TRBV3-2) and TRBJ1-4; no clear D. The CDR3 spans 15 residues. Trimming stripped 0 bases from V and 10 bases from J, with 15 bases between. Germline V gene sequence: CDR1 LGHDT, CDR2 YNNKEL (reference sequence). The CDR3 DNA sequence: TGTGCCAGCAGCCAAGATCTGGGCCGGATCGGAAAACTGTTTTTT. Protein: CASSQDLGRIGKLFF.

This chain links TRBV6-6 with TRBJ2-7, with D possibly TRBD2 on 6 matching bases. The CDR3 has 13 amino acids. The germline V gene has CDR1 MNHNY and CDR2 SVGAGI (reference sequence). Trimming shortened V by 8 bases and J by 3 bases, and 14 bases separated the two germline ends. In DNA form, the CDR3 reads TGTGCCAGCGCAGAGACTAGAAACTACGAGCAGTACTTC. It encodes CASAETRNYEQYF.

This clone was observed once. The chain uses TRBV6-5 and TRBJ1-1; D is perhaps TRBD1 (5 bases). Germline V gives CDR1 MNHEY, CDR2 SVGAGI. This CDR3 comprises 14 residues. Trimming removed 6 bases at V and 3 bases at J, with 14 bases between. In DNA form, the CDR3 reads TGTGCCAGCAGGGAGCTGGGGGGAGACACTGAAGCTTTCTTT. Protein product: CASRELGGDTEAFF.

CDR3 in amino acids: CAIWAKMVVRGLYEQYF. The DNA for the CDR3 is TGTGCCATCTGGGCGAAGATGGTGGTCAGGGGGCTTTACGAGCAGTACTTC. This chain connects TRBV15 to TRBJ2-7, with TRBD1 matching over 8 bases. With 10 bases clipped from V and 4 bases from J, the junction kept 21 bases outside the gene matches. Germline CDR1 LNHNV, CDR2 YYDKDF (reference sequence). This CDR3 has 17 amino acids.